This record concerns one T cell receptor (beta chain) sequence. This sample is drawn from a study of blood T cell repertoires in COVID-19. Whole-study context: Samples taken during acute and convalescent COVID-19 were collected in the United States, Italy and Spain.

All enrollees were roughly 18 to 90 years old and from fewer than 25 US areas. Each recovered donor of Cohort 3 presented with two negative PCRs, clearance, or symptom resolution. Repertoires were generated with immunoSEQ multiplex PCR, while TCRdb's copy carries only in-frame clones and drops some. Here the sample spans over 350,000 clones, around nine tenths being singletons. This sequence originates from a woman aged 45-65 years who had recovered from COVID-19. Input material: PBMCs or T cells enriched from blood (not recorded which).

The CDR3 nucleotides read TGTGCCAGCAGCTGGGGAACTAGCGGGGAGATTGAGCAGTTCTTC. This encodes CASSWGTSGEIEQFF. The rearrangement links TRBV7-9 to TRBJ2-1, with 10 bases lining up with TRBD2. V lost 4 bases, J lost 9 bases, and 9 bases stayed unmatched. Germline V lookup: CDR1 SEHNR, CDR2 FQNEAQ (reference sequence). The CDR3 length is 15 residues.